These T cell receptor beta chains were read from a single sample in a study of T cells in Graves' hyperthyroidism and ophthalmopathy. TCRdb used MiXCR to reprocess the multiplex PCR reads, holding one entry per CDR3 protein. The table lists roughly 530,000 distinct CDR3 sequences, approximately 17% of them singletons. Material for sequencing was blood. These TCRs come from a woman aged 18 to 35 with Graves' ophthalmopathy. The CDR3 runs from the conserved cysteine through the conserved F or W. D genes are given only for firm matches. Clone size is not always given. Where it is, it says once, few, many or a class for expanded clones.

clone size | J gene | V gene | D gene | CDR3 DNA | CDR3 protein
once | TRBJ2-5 | TRBV28 | TRBD1 | TGTGCCGCCTTATCCGGGACAGGGGAAGAGACCCAGTACTTC | CAALSGTGEETQYF
many | TRBJ2-1 | TRBV30 | TRBD1 | TGTGCCTGGAGTACAGGGGACAATGAGCAGTTCTTC | CAWSTGDNEQFF
many | TRBJ1-1 | TRBV6-1 | . | TGTGCCAGCGCGGACATTTTTAGTGGATTGAACACTGAAGCTTTCTTT | CASADIFSGLNTEAFF
many | TRBJ1-1 | TRBV30 | . | TGTGCCTGGACGCTTCTCATGTTGACTGAAGCTTTCTTT | CAWTLLMLTEAFF
few | TRBJ1-2 | TRBV27 | TRBD1 | TGTGCCAGCAGTTTACGGCCGGGACAGTTTAACTATGGCTACACCTTC | CASSLRPGQFNYGYTF
many | TRBJ1-1 | TRBV4-1 | . | TGCGCCAGCAGCCTACGACAGCTAAACACTGAAGCTTTCTTT | CASSLRQLNTEAFF
. | TRBJ2-7 | TRBV20-1 | TRBD2 | TGCAGTGCTTACACTAGCGGGGGGCTTCTCGAGCAGTACTTC | CSAYTSGGLLEQYF
many | TRBJ1-1 | TRBV6-1 | . | TGTGCCAGCAGTGAAGGAACAGGCTCCAGTGAAGCTTTCTTT | CASSEGTGSSEAFF
few | TRBJ1-1 | TRBV9 | . | TGTGCCAGCAGCGAAGGTGGGGAAACTGAAGCTTTCTTT | CASSEGGETEAFF
many | TRBJ2-7 | TRBV27 | . | TGTGCCAGCAGTTTATCCAGACAGTCCTACGAGCAGTACTTC | CASSLSRQSYEQYF
. | TRBJ1-2 | TRBV6-1 | . | TGTACCAGCAGTCCGGGACCGGAGAGGAGCTATGGCTACACCTTC | CTSSPGPERSYGYTF
many | TRBJ2-7 | TRBV20-1 | . | TGCAGTGCTAGTTCGCCTCAGGGAAACTACTACGAGCAGTACTTC | CSASSPQGNYYEQYF
. | TRBJ1-6 | TRBV12-3/TRBV12-4 | . | TGTGCCAGCAGGGGCCAGGGCAACCATTCACCCCTCCACTTT | CASRGQGNHSPLHF
many | TRBJ1-2 | TRBV28 | . | TGTGCCAGTGACACCGCAAATCAATTCTATGGCTACACCTTC | CASDTANQFYGYTF
few | TRBJ1-5 | TRBV7-9 | TRBD1 | TGTGCCAGCAGCTTAGTGGGACAGGGTGAGAATCAGCCCCAGCATTTT | CASSLVGQGENQPQHF
many | TRBJ1-4 | TRBV30 | . | TGTGCCTGGAGTGCCACTGGAAAACTGTTTTTT | CAWSATGKLFF
. | TRBJ1-5 | TRBV12-3/TRBV12-4 | . | TGTGCCAGCAGTCCCCTGGGGGGGAGGGGGAATCAGCCCCAGCATTTT | CASSPLGGRGNQPQHF
. | TRBJ1-1 | TRBV4-3 | . | TGCGCCAGCAGCCGCGAGCCCGACTACACTGAAGCTTTCTTT | CASSREPDYTEAFF
many | TRBJ2-5 | TRBV29-1 | . | TGCAGCGTTGAAGATCTGGGGACCCAGTACTTC | CSVEDLGTQYF
. | TRBJ2-1 | TRBV25-1 | TRBD1 | TGTGCCAGCAGCGGACTTTTGGTTCCAGGGGGCATGTCCAATGAGCAGTTCTTC | CASSGLLVPGGMSNEQFF
few | TRBJ2-4 | TRBV28 | TRBD1 | TGTGCCAGCAGAAGGACAGGCTTAGCCAAAAACATTCAGTACTTC | CASRRTGLAKNIQYF
many | TRBJ2-7 | TRBV18 | . | TGTGCCAGCTCACCCGGAGGGGGGGACTCATCCTACGAGCAGTACTTC | CASSPGGGDSSYEQYF
many | TRBJ2-7 | TRBV28 | TRBD2 | TGTGCCAGCAGTTTGGGGCTAGCGGGAGGGAAAAACTACGAGCAGTACTTC | CASSLGLAGGKNYEQYF
many | TRBJ2-3 | TRBV28 | . | TGTGCCACTTTCGACCGGCCCGGCCGGGTTCTCGCGACTAGCACAGATACGCAGTATTTT | CATFDRPGRVLATSTDTQYF
many | TRBJ2-3 | TRBV29-1 | . | TGCAGCGTTGTACCGGGTTACACAGATACGCAGTATTTT | CSVVPGYTDTQYF
few | TRBJ2-3 | TRBV7-3 | . | TGTGCCAGCAGCCCCGGGACACTACGCACAGATACGCAGTATTTT | CASSPGTLRTDTQYF
. | TRBJ1-1 | TRBV11-2 | TRBD1 | TGTGCCAGCAGTTTCTCCAGGGGGCAGGGGACTGAAGCTTTCTTT | CASSFSRGQGTEAFF
many | TRBJ2-7 | TRBV7-3 | TRBD2 | TGTGCCAGCAGCTCGGGACTAGCGGGAGACGAGCAGTACTTC | CASSSGLAGDEQYF
many | TRBJ1-2 | TRBV12-3/TRBV12-4 | . | TGTGCCAGCACCGACAGAACCTATGGCTACACCTTC | CASTDRTYGYTF
many | TRBJ1-1 | TRBV3-1 | . | TGTGCCAGCAGCCTCAGGACGTCACCCTGGGAGATGAACACTGAAGCTTTCTTT | CASSLRTSPWEMNTEAFF
. | TRBJ2-7 | TRBV20-1 | . | TGCAGTGCTAAAGATCAGACCTACGAGCAGTACTTC | CSAKDQTYEQYF
many | TRBJ2-1 | TRBV29-1 | . | TGCAGCGTTGAAGATCTTGGGGGGAATGAGCAGTTCTTC | CSVEDLGGNEQFF
. | TRBJ1-2 | TRBV10-2 | . | TGCGCCAGCCATGCGGCAGGGAGTGGTGGCTACACCTTC | CASHAAGSGGYTF
few | TRBJ2-4 | TRBV28 | TRBD1 | TGTGCCAGCAGGACGGACAGGGTAGCCAAAAACATTCAGTACTTC | CASRTDRVAKNIQYF
many | TRBJ1-4 | TRBV30 | . | TGTGCCTGGAGTACTGGTGATGAAAAACTGTTTTTT | CAWSTGDEKLFF
few | TRBJ1-2 | TRBV12-3/TRBV12-4 | . | TGTGCCAGCAGTTTTCGGACACCTAACTATGGCTACACCTTC | CASSFRTPNYGYTF
once | TRBJ2-2 | TRBV6-5 | . | TGTGCCAGCAGTTACAGGAACACCGGGAAGCTGTTTTTT | CASSYRNTGKLFF
few | TRBJ2-1 | TRBV20-1 | . | TGCAGTGCTATCAGGGGTCGCGAGCAGTTCTTC | CSAIRGREQFF
. | TRBJ2-7 | TRBV10-3 | TRBD2 | TGTGCCATCAGTGAGGCCAGCCGGGACTACCCCTCCTACGAGCAGTACTTC | CAISEASRDYPSYEQYF
. | TRBJ1-1 | TRBV25-1 | TRBD1 | TGTGCCAGCAGTGCTGTCGACAGGGTGGGCACTGAAGCTTTCTTT | CASSAVDRVGTEAFF
. | TRBJ2-7 | TRBV29-1 | . | TGCAGCGTTGATGATGGGGCAGGGCAAACTTCCTACGAGCAGTACTTC | CSVDDGAGQTSYEQYF
many | TRBJ2-1 | TRBV6-1 | TRBD1 | TGTGCCAGCAGTCATCGGACAGGGGGCAATGAGCAGTTCTTC | CASSHRTGGNEQFF
few | TRBJ2-7 | TRBV9 | . | TGTGCCAGCAGCGTAGGGGTGGGTTTCGACGAGCAGTACTTC | CASSVGVGFDEQYF
. | TRBJ2-1 | TRBV4-2 | . | TGTGCCAGCAGCCAAGACTACAATGAGCAGTTCTTC | CASSQDYNEQFF
. | TRBJ2-2 | TRBV19 | TRBD2 | TGTGCCAGTAGTCTCGGGACTAGCGGGGGGACCGGGGAGCTGTTTTTT | CASSLGTSGGTGELFF
many | TRBJ1-1 | TRBV20-1 | . | TGCAGTGCTCCACCCAGGACAGCGAACACTGAAGCTTTCTTT | CSAPPRTANTEAFF
. | TRBJ1-1 | TRBV27 | . | TGTGCCAGTTCCCCGAGGGGTGGGGGGACTGAAGCTCTCTTT | CASSPRGGGTEALF
many | TRBJ2-7 | TRBV11-2 | TRBD1 | TGTGCCAGCAGCTACCAGGGGGCCGGTTCCTACGAGCAGTACTTC | CASSYQGAGSYEQYF
many | TRBJ2-5 | TRBV28 | . | TGTGCCAGCACCCCGGGCCGGGCGGGAGAGACCCAGTACTTC | CASTPGRAGETQYF
. | TRBJ2-1 | TRBV4-2 | . | TGTGCCAGCAGCCAAAGGGCGACTAGGGGGGAGAATGAGCAGTTCTTC | CASSQRATRGENEQFF
medium-sized | TRBJ2-7 | TRBV11-2 | TRBD2 | TGTGCCAGCAGCTTCTTGTCTAGCGGCTACGAGCAGTACTTC | CASSFLSSGYEQYF
many | TRBJ1-5 | TRBV6-1 | TRBD1 | TGTGCCAGCGGGAACAGGGGATACAATCAGCCCCAGCATTTT | CASGNRGYNQPQHF
many | TRBJ1-2 | TRBV20-1 | . | TGCAGTGCTAGAGTCGAGGGAGTAAACTATGGCTACACCTTC | CSARVEGVNYGYTF
many | TRBJ1-4 | TRBV3-1 | . | TGTGCCAGCAGCCAAGTGGAGGACCCAAATGAAAAACTGTTTTTT | CASSQVEDPNEKLFF